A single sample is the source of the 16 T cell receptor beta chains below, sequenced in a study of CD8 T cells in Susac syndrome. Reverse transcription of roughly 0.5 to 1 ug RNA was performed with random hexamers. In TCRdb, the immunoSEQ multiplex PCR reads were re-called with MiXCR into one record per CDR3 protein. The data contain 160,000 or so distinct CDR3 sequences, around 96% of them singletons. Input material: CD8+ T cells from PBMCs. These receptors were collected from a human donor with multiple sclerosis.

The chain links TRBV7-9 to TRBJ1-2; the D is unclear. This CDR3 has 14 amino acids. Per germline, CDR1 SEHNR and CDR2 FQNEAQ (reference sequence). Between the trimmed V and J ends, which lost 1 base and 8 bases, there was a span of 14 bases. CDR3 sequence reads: CASSLDKGAWGYTF. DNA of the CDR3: TGTGCCAGCAGCTTAGATAAGGGCGCGTGGGGCTACACCTTC.

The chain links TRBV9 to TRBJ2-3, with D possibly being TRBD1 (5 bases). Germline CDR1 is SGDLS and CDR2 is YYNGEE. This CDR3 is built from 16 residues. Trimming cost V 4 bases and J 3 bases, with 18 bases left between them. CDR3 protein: CASSPPFSPGTDTQYF. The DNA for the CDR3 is TGTGCCAGCAGCCCCCCTTTCTCGCCAGGGACAGATACGCAGTATTTT.

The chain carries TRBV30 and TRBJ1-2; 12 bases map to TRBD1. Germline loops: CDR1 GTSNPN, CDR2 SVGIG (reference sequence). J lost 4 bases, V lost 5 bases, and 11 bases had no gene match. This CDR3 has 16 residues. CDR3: CAWEPGQGAEIYGYTF. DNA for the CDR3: TGTGCCTGGGAACCGGGACAGGGGGCGGAAATCTATGGCTACACCTTC. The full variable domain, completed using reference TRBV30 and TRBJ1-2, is SQTIHQWPATLVQPVGSPLSLECTVEGTSNPNLYWYRQAAGRGLQLLFYSVGIGQISSEVPQNLSASRPQDRQFILSSKKLLLSDSGFYLCAWEPGQGAEIYGYTFGSGTRLTVV.

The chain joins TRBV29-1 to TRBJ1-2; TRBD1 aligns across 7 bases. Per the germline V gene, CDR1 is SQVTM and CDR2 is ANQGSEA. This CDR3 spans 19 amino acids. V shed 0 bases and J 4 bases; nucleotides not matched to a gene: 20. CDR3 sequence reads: CSVEEWGTAGTAASYGYTF. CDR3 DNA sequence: TGCAGCGTTGAAGAATGGGGAACTGCCGGGACAGCAGCCTCCTATGGCTACACCTTC.

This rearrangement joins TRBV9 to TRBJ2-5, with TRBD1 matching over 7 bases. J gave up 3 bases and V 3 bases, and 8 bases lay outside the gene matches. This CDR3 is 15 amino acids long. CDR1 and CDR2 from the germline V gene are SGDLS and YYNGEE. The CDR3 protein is CASSASGTEKETQYF. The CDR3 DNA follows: TGTGCCAGCAGCGCATCCGGGACAGAGAAAGAGACCCAGTACTTC.

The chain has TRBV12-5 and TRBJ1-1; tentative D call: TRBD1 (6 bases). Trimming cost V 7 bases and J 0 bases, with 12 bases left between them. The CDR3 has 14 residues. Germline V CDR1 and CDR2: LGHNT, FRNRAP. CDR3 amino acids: CASASGVMNTEAFF. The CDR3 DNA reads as TGTGCTAGTGCCTCAGGGGTTATGAACACTGAAGCTTTCTTT.

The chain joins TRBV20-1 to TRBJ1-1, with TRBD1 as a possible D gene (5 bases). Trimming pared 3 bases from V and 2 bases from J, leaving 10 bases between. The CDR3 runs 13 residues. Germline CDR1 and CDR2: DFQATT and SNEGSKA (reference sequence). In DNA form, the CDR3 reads TGCAGTGCTAGCAGGGTCGGAAACACTGAAGCTTTCTTT. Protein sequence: CSASRVGNTEAFF.

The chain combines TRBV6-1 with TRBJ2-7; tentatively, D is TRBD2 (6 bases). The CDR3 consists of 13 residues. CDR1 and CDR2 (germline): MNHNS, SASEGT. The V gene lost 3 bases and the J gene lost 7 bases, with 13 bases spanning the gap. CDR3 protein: CASSDYIGGEQYF. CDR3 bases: TGTGCCAGCAGTGATTATATCGGGGGTGAGCAGTACTTC.

CDR3 sequence reads: CASSLGPMNTEAFF. In nucleotides, the CDR3 is TGTGCCAGCAGCTTGGGACCGATGAACACTGAAGCTTTCTTT. The J gene is TRBJ1-1, the V gene TRBV5-4; D unresolved. V lost 0 bases to trimming and J lost 0 bases, with 6 bases between them. CDR1 and CDR2 (germline): SGHNT, YYREEE (reference sequence). The CDR3 contains 14 residues.

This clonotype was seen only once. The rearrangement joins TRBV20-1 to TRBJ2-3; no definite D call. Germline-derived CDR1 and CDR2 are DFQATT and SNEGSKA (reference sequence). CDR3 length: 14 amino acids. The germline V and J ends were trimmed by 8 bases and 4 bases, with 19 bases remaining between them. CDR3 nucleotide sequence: TGCAGTTTGGAGTGGCCCTCGGGTGCAGATACGCAGTATTTT. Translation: CSLEWPSGADTQYF.

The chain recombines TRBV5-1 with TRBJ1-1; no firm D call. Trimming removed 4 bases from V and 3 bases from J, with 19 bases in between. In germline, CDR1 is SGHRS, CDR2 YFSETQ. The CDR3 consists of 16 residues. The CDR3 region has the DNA TGCGCCAGCAGCGCCCATGTGTCCGGGGATCACACTGAAGCTTTCTTT. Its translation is CASSAHVSGDHTEAFF.

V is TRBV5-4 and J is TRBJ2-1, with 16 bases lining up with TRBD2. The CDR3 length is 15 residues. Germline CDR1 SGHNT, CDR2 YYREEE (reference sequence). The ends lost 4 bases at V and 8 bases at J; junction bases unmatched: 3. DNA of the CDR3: TGTGCCAGCAGCATAGGGACTAGCGGGGGGGATGAGCAGTTCTTC. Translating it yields CASSIGTSGGDEQFF.

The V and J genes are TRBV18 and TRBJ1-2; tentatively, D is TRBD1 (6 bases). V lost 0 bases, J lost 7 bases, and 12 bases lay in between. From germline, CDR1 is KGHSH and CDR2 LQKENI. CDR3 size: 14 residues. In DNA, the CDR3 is TGTGCCAGCTCACCACCGCGGGGGGCGCCTGGCTACACCTTC. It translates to CASSPPRGAPGYTF.

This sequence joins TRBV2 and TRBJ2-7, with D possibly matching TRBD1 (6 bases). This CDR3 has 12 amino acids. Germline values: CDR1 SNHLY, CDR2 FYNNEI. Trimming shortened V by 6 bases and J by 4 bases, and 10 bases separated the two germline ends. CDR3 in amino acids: CASRGALYEQYF. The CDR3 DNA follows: TGTGCCAGCAGGGGGGCACTATACGAGCAGTACTTC.

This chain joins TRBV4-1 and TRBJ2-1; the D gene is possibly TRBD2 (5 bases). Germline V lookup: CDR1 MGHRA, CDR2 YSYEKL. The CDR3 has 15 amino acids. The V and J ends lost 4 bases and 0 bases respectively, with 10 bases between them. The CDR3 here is CASSPGEFSYNEQFF. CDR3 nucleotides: TGCGCCAGCAGCCCTGGGGAGTTCTCCTACAATGAGCAGTTCTTC.

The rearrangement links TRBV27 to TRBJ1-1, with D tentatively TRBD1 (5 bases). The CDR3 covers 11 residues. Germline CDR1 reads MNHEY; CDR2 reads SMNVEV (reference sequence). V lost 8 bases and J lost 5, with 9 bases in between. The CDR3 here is CASFQGTEAFF. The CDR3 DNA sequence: TGTGCCAGCTTCCAGGGAACTGAAGCTTTCTTT.